This T cell receptor (beta chain) stems from a study of CD8+ T cells in alopecia areata. Whole-study context: The investigators scored severity in treated patients by the percentage of affected scalp area. General study results and limits: Resident alphabeta T cells of normal skin are also sequenced in scalp samples. For lesional scalp, especially alopecia totalis/universalis, clonality was higher than in normal scalp. While patients received tofacitinib, many expanded lesional clones remained present in scalp and blood.

RNA extraction and reverse transcription yielded cDNA as sequencing template. Only in-frame clones appear in the TCRdb table, and some are missing; sequencing was by immunoSEQ multiplex PCR. The sample consists of about 74,000 clones, around 30% of them appearing once. Concerning this clone itself: What it binds is unknown. In the same sample, other DNA sequences code for this CDR3.

The CDR3 runs to 11 residues. The germline V and J ends were trimmed by 4 bases and 4 bases, with 5 bases remaining between them. Germline CDR1 reads DFQATT; CDR2 reads SNEGSKA (reference sequence). Treatment in this sample: oral pan-JAK inhibitor, 5-10 mg twice daily. This sequence originates from a human donor with alopecia areata. V usage is TRBV20-1 and J usage is TRBJ2-1, with no clear D. Specimen: CD8+ T cells sorted from blood, collected at week 4, from a patient treated with tofacitinib. This chain's CDR3 is CSATLYNEQFF. The CDR3 DNA is TGCAGTGCTACCTTATACAATGAGCAGTTCTTC.